This T cell receptor (beta chain) derives from a study of PD-L1 blockade in urothelial cancer. Across the whole study: The patients had undergone anywhere from 0 to 3 prior chemotherapy regimens. Analysis of blood occurred 3 weeks (second dose) and 6 weeks after treatment start.

CDR3 length: 11 residues. Between the trimmed V and J ends, which lost 7 bases and 8 bases, there was a span of 11 bases. Per the germline V gene, CDR1 is MDHEN and CDR2 is SYDVKM. Each patient supplied 1 to 8 pretreatment and on-treatment samples. Clones were read by immunoSEQ multiplex PCR, and TCRdb kept only the in-frame ones, dropping some. The sample includes under 40,000 clones, 75% to 95% of them seen just once. The receptor was derived from a man aged 65-85 years with urothelial cancer. The chain links TRBV28 to TRBJ1-2, with D possibly being TRBD1 (5 bases). This specimen was PBMCs, taken around atezolizumab (anti-PD-L1) treatment. The CDR3 reads CASTGREGYTF. The CDR3 bases are TGTGCCAGCACAGGGCGGGAGGGCTACACCTTC.